One sample yielded the 5 T cell receptor beta chains listed below, sequenced in a study of blood T cells in healthy people across ages (dated by TCRdb to about 2015). Receptor amplification or capture employed 5' RACE. Sequencing instrument: Illumina HiSeq 2500. A second PCR of about 7 to 12 cycles was performed with a sample-barcoded 5' primer and a J-beta primer mix. The public reads were run again by TCRdb, first through fastp at Q25 and then through MiXCR, and only productive beta chains were kept. CDR3 protein sequences are deduplicated, and each keeps its most common genes and DNA. The sample table shows 1 million or so distinct CDR3 sequences, and more than 40% are seen once. The top ten constitute 15% to 20% of the sample. The sequenced sample was blood. These receptors came from a woman in her sixties in good health.

This clonotype is a singleton in its sample. V is TRBV11-2 and J is TRBJ2-7; perhaps TRBD1 as D (5 bases). Germline lookup yields CDR1 SGHAT and CDR2 FQNNGV. V was shortened by 0 bases and J by 7 bases, with 16 bases between the two germline ends. The CDR3 totals 15 residues. CDR3 amino acids: CASSLDRVDYNEQYF. The CDR3 region has the DNA TGTGCCAGCAGCTTAGACAGGGTGGATTACAATGAGCAGTACTTC.

DNA of the CDR3: TGTGCCAGCAGCTATTTCACGGAACCTAACAATGAGCAGTTCTTC. This sequence encodes CASSYFTEPNNEQFF. The chain uses TRBV5-5 and TRBJ2-1; no clear D. The CDR3 covers 15 residues. Germline CDR1 SGHKS, CDR2 YYEKEE (reference sequence). Trimming pared 3 bases from V and 5 bases from J, leaving 15 bases between.

The chain couples TRBV29-1 to TRBJ2-3; 13 nucleotides match TRBD2. CDR3 size: 15 residues. J lost 5 bases, V lost 4 bases, and 6 bases had no gene match. CDR1 is SQVTM and CDR2 is ANQGSEA in the germline V gene. The CDR3 protein is CSVVRTSGSGDTQYF. CDR3 nucleotides: TGCAGCGTTGTAAGGACTAGCGGGAGCGGAGATACGCAGTATTTT.

The V gene is TRBV20-1, the J gene TRBJ1-4; no definite D call. The CDR3 is made up of 14 amino acids. Germline V gives CDR1 DFQATT, CDR2 SNEGSKA (reference sequence). Deletions cut 3 bases from V and 3 bases from J, with 11 bases between. CDR3 bases: TGCAGTGCTAGTGACCTTGTGGCTAATGAAAAACTGTTTTTT. Its translation is CSASDLVANEKLFF.

CDR3 coding DNA: TGTGCCAGCAGCAAAGAAAGGACAGGTCAAGAGACCCAGTACTTC. It is translated as CASSKERTGQETQYF. The chain combines TRBV21-1 with TRBJ2-5; the table's D call, TRBD1, was not checked against the DNA. TRBV21-1 is noted as a pseudogene. This CDR3 has 15 amino acids.